This passage covers 14 T cell receptor beta chains from one sample sequenced in a study of blood T cell repertoires in COVID-19. TCRdb's copy holds only in-frame clones and misses some; the assay was immunoSEQ multiplex PCR. Seen here are approximately 210,000 clones, 81% observed once, and the top ten hold more than 8.5%. The sequencing sample was made of PBMCs or T cells enriched from blood (not recorded which). Receptors originate from a woman aged 45-65 years with acute COVID-19.

The chain is built from TRBV5-6 and TRBJ2-7; 10 nucleotides match TRBD1. This CDR3 has 14 amino acids. Germline CDR1 SGHDT, CDR2 YYEEEE. V shed 2 bases, J shed 4 bases, and the junction held 3 bases outside the gene matches. The CDR3 nucleotides read TGTGCCAGCAGCTTTCTGGACAGGGGGTACGAGCAGTACTTC. Protein: CASSFLDRGYEQYF.

J is TRBJ2-2 and V is TRBV19; D perhaps matches TRBD2 (5 bases). The V gene's germline CDR1 is LNHDA and CDR2 SQIVND (reference sequence). The V and J ends lost 7 bases and 8 bases respectively, with 14 bases between them. The CDR3 spans 13 residues. The CDR3 DNA is TGTGCCAGTACCAGGCTGGAGCGGGGGGAGCTGTTTTTT. Its protein is CASTRLERGELFF.

The chain links TRBV6-1 to TRBJ1-4, with D perhaps matching TRBD1 (5 bases). The CDR3 is 15 amino acids. V shed 2 bases and J shed 7 bases, with 14 bases lying between them. Germline V lookup: CDR1 MNHNS, CDR2 SASEGT. The CDR3 here is CASSEWGRTGEKLFF. The DNA of the CDR3 is TGTGCCAGCAGTGAATGGGGCAGGACGGGTGAAAAACTGTTTTTT.

This clone was detected once. J is TRBJ2-4 and V is TRBV5-6; D uncertain. Germline-derived CDR1 and CDR2 are SGHDT and YYEEEE. Trimming stripped 2 bases from V and 1 base from J, with 4 bases between. The CDR3 has 13 amino acids. For the CDR3, the DNA is TGTGCCAGCAGCTTTCGGGCCAAAAACATTCAGTACTTC. This sequence encodes CASSFRAKNIQYF. Based on the CDR3 plus reference TRBV5-6 and TRBJ2-4, the full variable domain is DAGVTQSPTHLIKTRGQQVTLRCSPKSGHDTVSWYQQALGQGPQFIFQYYEEEERQRGNFPDRFSGHQFPNYSSELNVNALLLGDSALYLCASSFRAKNIQYFGAGTRLSVL.

The chain combines TRBV5-1 with TRBJ1-4; 7 bases are shared with TRBD1. Germline V gives CDR1 SGHRS, CDR2 YFSETQ. This CDR3 has 18 residues. V dropped 4 bases and J dropped 0; count of bases not matched to a gene: 12. The CDR3 loop reads CASSGGRDRGSTNEKLFF. The CDR3, as DNA: TGCGCCAGCAGCGGGGGACGGGACAGAGGCTCAACTAATGAAAAACTGTTTTTT.

The chain recombines TRBV11-2 with TRBJ2-7; 7 bases are a match to TRBD1. CDR1 is SGHAT, CDR2 FQNNGV, per germline. The CDR3 is 14 amino acids. V trimming: 5 bases; J trimming: 6 bases; junction bases outside the gene matches: 10. The CDR3 sequence is CASSSQGQSREQYF. The CDR3, as DNA: TGTGCCAGCAGCAGCCAGGGACAGTCCCGCGAGCAGTACTTC.

The rearrangement joins TRBV30 to TRBJ1-6; 11 nucleotides match TRBD1. V trimming: 4 bases; J trimming: 4 bases; junction bases outside the gene matches: 12. Per germline, CDR1 GTSNPN and CDR2 SVGIG (reference sequence). The CDR3 is made up of 18 amino acids. CDR3 amino acids: CAWKVPPGQGGYNSPLHF. DNA of the CDR3: TGTGCCTGGAAGGTACCCCCGGGACAGGGGGGTTATAATTCACCCCTCCACTTT.

The V call is TRBV6-5, the J call TRBJ1-6; D not certain. This CDR3 has 14 amino acids. Looked up from germline, CDR1 is MNHEY and CDR2 is SVGAGI. V was clipped by 5 bases and J by 8 bases, with 13 bases between them. This CDR3 reads CASSNREAHSPLHF. The CDR3 region has the DNA TGTGCCAGCAGTAACCGGGAAGCGCATTCACCCCTCCACTTT.

This chain links TRBV7-9 with TRBJ1-4; 8 bases line up with TRBD1. With 5 bases clipped from V and 7 bases from J, the junction kept 12 bases outside the gene matches. This CDR3 has 16 residues. Looked up from germline, CDR1 is SEHNR and CDR2 is FQNEAQ (reference sequence). CDR3 in DNA: TGTGCCAGCAGCCCGCCAGGACAGGGCCGGGCTGAAAAACTGTTTTTT. Translated, it gives CASSPPGQGRAEKLFF.

The chain employs TRBV7-8 and TRBJ2-5; the D gene is possibly TRBD1 (6 bases). The CDR3 totals 20 residues. V shed 5 bases and J shed 2 bases, with 30 bases lying between them. Germline V gives CDR1 SGHVS, CDR2 FQNEAQ. The CDR3 DNA reads as TGTGCCAGCAGCCTAAGAAATGGACAGATGAACTTAGGAAGTCAAGAGACCCAGTACTTC. Its protein is CASSLRNGQMNLGSQETQYF.

The chain employs TRBV7-2 and TRBJ1-5, with D unclear. Germline V gene lookup returns CDR1 SGHTA and CDR2 FQGNSA. Trimming removed 5 bases at V and 5 bases at J, with 10 bases between. CDR3 size: 13 residues. CDR3 sequence (DNA): TGTGCCAGCAGCCCCCGTCGGTATCAGCCCCAGCATTTT. Translation: CASSPRRYQPQHF.

The gene calls are TRBV11-2 and TRBJ1-1, with 9 bases fitting TRBD1. CDR1 is SGHAT, CDR2 FQNNGV, per germline. Trimming cost V 3 bases and J 9 bases; bases outside gene matches: 2. The CDR3 is made up of 12 amino acids. The CDR3 spells CASSFGQGKAFF. The CDR3 DNA follows: TGTGCCAGCAGCTTCGGACAGGGGAAAGCTTTCTTT.

This clone was seen a handful of times. The chain employs TRBV3-1 (or the pseudogene TRBV3-2) and TRBJ2-7; tentatively, D is TRBD1 (6 bases). Trimming stripped 3 bases from V and 3 bases from J, with 12 bases between. The CDR3 is made up of 14 amino acids. Germline CDR1 and CDR2: LGHDT and YNNKEL (reference sequence). In DNA form, the CDR3 reads TGTGCCAGCAGCCACGGGACACCCCTCTACGAGCAGTACTTC. As protein: CASSHGTPLYEQYF.

The chain recombines TRBV3-1 (or the pseudogene TRBV3-2) with TRBJ1-1; D is unresolved. This CDR3 has 13 residues. Germline CDR1 LGHDT, CDR2 YNNKEL (reference sequence). Deletions cut 8 bases from V and 1 base from J, with 11 bases between. The CDR3 sequence is CASGLSTNTEAFF. As DNA, the CDR3 is TGTGCCAGCGGACTGTCGACGAACACTGAAGCTTTCTTT.